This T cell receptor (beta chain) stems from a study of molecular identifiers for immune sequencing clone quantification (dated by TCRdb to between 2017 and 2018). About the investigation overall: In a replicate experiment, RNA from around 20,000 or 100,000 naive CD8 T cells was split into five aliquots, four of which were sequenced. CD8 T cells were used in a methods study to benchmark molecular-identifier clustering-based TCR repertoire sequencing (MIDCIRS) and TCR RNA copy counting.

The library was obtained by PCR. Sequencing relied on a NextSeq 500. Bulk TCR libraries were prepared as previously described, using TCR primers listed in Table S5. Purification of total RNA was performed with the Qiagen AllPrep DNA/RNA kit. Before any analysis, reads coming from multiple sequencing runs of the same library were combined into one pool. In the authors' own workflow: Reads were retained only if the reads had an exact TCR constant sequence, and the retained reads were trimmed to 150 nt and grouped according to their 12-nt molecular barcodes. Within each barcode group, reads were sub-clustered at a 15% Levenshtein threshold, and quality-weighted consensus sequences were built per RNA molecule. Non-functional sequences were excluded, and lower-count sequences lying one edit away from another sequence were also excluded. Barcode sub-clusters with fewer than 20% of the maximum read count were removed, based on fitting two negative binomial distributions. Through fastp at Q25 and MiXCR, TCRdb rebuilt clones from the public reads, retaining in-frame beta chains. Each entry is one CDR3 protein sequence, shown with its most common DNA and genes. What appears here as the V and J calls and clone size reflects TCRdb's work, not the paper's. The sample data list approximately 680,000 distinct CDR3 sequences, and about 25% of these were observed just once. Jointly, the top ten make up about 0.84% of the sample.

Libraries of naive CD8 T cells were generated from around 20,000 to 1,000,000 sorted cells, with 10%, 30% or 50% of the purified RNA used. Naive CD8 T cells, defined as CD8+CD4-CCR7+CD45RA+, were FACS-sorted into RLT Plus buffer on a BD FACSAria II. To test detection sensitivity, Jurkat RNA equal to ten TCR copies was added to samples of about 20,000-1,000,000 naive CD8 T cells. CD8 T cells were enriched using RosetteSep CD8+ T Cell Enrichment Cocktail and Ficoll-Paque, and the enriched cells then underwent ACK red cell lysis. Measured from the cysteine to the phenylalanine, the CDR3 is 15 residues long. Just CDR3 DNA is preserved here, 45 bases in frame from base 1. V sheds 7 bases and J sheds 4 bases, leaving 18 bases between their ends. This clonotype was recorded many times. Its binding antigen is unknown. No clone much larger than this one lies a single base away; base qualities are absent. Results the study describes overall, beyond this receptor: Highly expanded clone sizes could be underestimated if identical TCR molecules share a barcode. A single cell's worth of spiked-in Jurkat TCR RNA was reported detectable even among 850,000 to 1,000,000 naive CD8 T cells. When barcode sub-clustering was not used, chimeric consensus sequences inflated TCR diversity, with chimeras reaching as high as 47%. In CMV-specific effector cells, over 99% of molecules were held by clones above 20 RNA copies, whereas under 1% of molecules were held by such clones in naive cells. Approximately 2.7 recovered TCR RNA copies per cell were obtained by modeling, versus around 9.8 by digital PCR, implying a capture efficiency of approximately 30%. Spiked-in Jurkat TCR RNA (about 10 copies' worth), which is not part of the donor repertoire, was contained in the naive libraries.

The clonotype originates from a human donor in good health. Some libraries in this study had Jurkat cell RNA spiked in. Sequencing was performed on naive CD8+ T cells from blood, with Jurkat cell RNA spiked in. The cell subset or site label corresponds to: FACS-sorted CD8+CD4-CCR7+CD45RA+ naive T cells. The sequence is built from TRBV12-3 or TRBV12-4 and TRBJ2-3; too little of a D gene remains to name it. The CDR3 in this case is CASTPIVGMADTQYF. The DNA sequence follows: TGTGCCAGCACCCCTATCGTGGGGATGGCAGATACGCAGTATTTT.